The source of this TCR beta chain is a study of CD8 T cells in ankylosing spondylitis. CDR3 length equals 12 residues. The germline gives CDR1 SEHNR, CDR2 FQNEAQ (reference sequence). V shed 5 bases and J shed 8 bases, with 12 bases lying between them. A single record per CDR3 protein comes from TCRdb applying MiXCR to the 5' RACE reads. The sample holds 200,000 to 300,000 distinct CDR3 sequences, about 10% seen once. The sequence derives from a male donor with ankylosing spondylitis or in good health (not recorded which). The sequencing sample was made of blood, either unsorted or a sorted T cell fraction (not recorded which). The chain recombines TRBV7-9 with TRBJ1-2; D not resolved. CDR3 residues: CASSPGLDGYTF. The DNA of the CDR3 is TGTGCCAGCAGCCCTGGGCTCGACGGCTACACCTTC. The full variable domain, rest sourced from reference TRBV7-9 and TRBJ1-2, is DTGVSQNPRHKITKRGQNVTFRCDPISEHNRLYWYRQTLGQGPEFLTYFQNEAQLEKSRLLSDRFSAERPKGSFSTLEIQRTEQGDSAMYLCASSPGLDGYTFGSGTRLTVV.